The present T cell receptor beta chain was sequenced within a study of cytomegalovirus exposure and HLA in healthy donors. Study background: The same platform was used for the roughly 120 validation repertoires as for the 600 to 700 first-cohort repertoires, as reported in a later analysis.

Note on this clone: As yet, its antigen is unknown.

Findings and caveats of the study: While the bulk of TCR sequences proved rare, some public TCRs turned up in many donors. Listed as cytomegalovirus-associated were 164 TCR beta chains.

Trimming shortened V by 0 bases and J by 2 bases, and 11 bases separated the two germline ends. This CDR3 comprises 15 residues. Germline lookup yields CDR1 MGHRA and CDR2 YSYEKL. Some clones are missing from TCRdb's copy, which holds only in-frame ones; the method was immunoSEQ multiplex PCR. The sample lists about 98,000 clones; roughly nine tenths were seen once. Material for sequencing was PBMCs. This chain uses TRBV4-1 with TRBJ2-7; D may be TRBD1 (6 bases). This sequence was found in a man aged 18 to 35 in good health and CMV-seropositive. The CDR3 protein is CASSQENRETYEQYF. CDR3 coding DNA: TGCGCCAGCAGCCAAGAGAACAGGGAAACCTACGAGCAGTACTTC.